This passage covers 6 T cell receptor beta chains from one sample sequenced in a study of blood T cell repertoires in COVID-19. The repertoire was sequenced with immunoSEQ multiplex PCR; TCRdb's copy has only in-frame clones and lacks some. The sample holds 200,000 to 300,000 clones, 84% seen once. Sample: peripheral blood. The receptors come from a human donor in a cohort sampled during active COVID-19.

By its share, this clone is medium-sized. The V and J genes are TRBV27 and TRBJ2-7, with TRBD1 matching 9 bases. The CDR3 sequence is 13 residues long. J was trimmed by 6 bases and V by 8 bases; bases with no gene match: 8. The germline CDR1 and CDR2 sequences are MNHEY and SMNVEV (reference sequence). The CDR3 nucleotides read TGTGCCAGCGGGGGACAGGGAACACTCGAGCAGTACTTC. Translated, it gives CASGGQGTLEQYF.

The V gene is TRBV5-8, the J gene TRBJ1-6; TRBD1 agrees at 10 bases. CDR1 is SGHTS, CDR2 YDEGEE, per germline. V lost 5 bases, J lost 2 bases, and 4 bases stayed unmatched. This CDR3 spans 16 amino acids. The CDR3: CASRRGTGAYNSPLHF. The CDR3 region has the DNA TGTGCCAGCAGGAGGGGGACAGGGGCCTATAATTCACCCCTCCACTTT.

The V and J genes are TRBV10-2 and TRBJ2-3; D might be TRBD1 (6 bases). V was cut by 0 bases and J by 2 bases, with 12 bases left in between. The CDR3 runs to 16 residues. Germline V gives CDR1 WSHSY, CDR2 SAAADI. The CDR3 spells CASSESQGWDTDTQYF. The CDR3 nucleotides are TGCGCCAGCAGTGAGTCTCAGGGGTGGGACACAGATACGCAGTATTTT.

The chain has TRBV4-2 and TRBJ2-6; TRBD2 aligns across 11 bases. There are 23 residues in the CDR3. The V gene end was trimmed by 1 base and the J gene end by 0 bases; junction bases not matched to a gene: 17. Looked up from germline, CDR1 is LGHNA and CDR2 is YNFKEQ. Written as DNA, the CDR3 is TGTGCCAGCAGCCAAGCCGGTTTCGGAAAGACTAGCGGGGCCGACTCTGGGGCCAACGTCCTGACTTTC. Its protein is CASSQAGFGKTSGADSGANVLTF.

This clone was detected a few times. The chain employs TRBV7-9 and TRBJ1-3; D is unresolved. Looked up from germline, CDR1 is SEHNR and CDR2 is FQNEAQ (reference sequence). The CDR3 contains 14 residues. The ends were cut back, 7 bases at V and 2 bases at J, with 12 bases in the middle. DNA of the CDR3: TGTGCCAGCACCTCTACCCCGGCTGGAAACACCATATATTTT. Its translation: CASTSTPAGNTIYF. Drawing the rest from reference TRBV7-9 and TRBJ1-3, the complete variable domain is DTGVSQNPRHKITKRGQNVTFRCDPISEHNRLYWYRQTLGQGPEFLTYFQNEAQLEKSRLLSDRFSAERPKGSFSTLEIQRTEQGDSAMYLCASTSTPAGNTIYFGEGSWLTVV.

CDR3 coding DNA: TGTGCCAGCAGCTTAAGGGGAACCAAAGAGACCCAGTACTTC. Translation gives CASSLRGTKETQYF. The J gene is TRBJ2-5, the V gene TRBV5-6; TRBD1 is a possible D gene (5 bases). V shed 2 bases and J shed 3 bases, with 11 bases lying between them. The CDR3 length is 14 residues. Germline lookup yields CDR1 SGHDT and CDR2 YYEEEE.